This T cell receptor beta chain was captured in a study of cytomegalovirus exposure and HLA in healthy donors. Study findings and constraints: Researchers reported in a later analysis that a missense DCLRE1C variant was tied to TCR beta V- and J-gene trimming.

The primer mix had 60 Vbeta and 13 Jbeta primers. Profiled with immunoSEQ multiplex PCR; TCRdb holds only in-frame clones, not every one. The sample has around 120,000 clones; 70% to 85% are singletons. CDR1 is SQVTM and CDR2 is ANQGSEA in the germline V gene. The length of the CDR3 is 10 residues. Comment on this clone: The antigen is not known. One junction end does not reproduce the germline sequence, and a read error may be involved.

This receptor was identified in a man aged 18 to 30 in good health and CMV-seronegative. Sequencing was done on a sample of PBMCs. V is TRBV29-1 and J is TRBJ1-2; D is undetermined. CDR3 coding DNA: TGCAGCGTTGGGCCATTGGGAGTCGCCTTC. This encodes CSVGPLGVAF.